The 29 T cell receptor beta chains given below trace back to one sample, sequenced in a study of cytomegalovirus exposure and HLA in healthy donors. Vbeta (60) and Jbeta (13) primers were used in the PCR. The method was immunoSEQ multiplex PCR; TCRdb's version includes in-frame clones alone and lacks a portion of them. The sample lists 100,000 or so clones, around four fifths seen once, with approximately 4% in the top ten. The sequenced sample was PBMCs. These receptors came from a man aged 40-50 years in good health and CMV-seronegative.

The chain couples TRBV12-5 to TRBJ2-2; 7 nucleotides agree with TRBD1. J was trimmed by 5 bases and V by 1 base; bases with no gene match: 4. The germline V gene has CDR1 LGHNT and CDR2 FRNRAP. The CDR3 is made up of 15 amino acids. The CDR3 nucleotides are TGTGCTAGTGGTTTGGGGACAGGATTTACCGGGGAGCTGTTTTTT. Translation: CASGLGTGFTGELFF.

This sequence joins TRBV29-1 and TRBJ2-5; 10 bases are shared with TRBD2. This CDR3 spans 12 amino acids. The germline V gene encodes CDR1 SQVTM and CDR2 ANQGSEA. V shed 4 bases, J shed 10 bases, and the junction held 6 bases outside the gene matches. DNA of the CDR3: TGCAGCGTTGGGAGCGGGGGGGAGGGCCAGTACTTC. This encodes CSVGSGGEGQYF.

This chain joins TRBV5-5 and TRBJ1-1; D unclear. This CDR3 is built from 14 residues. Trimming took 0 bases from V and 3 from J, leaving 9 bases between them. CDR1 and CDR2 from the germline V gene are SGHKS and YYEKEE (reference sequence). As DNA, the CDR3 is TGTGCCAGCAGCTTGGCCGGCGGCTACACTGAAGCTTTCTTT. Protein product: CASSLAGGYTEAFF.

The chain carries TRBV5-5 and TRBJ1-2; D remains unclear. V lost 3 bases to trimming and J lost 8 bases, with 17 bases between them. The CDR3 has 14 amino acids. CDR1 and CDR2 from the germline V gene are SGHKS and YYEKEE (reference sequence). This chain's CDR3 is CASSSFREVMGYTF. CDR3 bases: TGTGCCAGCAGCTCGTTCCGGGAAGTAATGGGCTACACCTTC.

This chain links TRBV5-1 with TRBJ2-5; TRBD2 aligns across 7 bases. This CDR3 region has 14 residues. Germline values: CDR1 SGHRS, CDR2 YFSETQ. V shed 2 bases, J shed 0 bases, and the junction held 1 base outside the gene matches. The CDR3 DNA is TGCGCCAGCAGCTTCGGGGGGAACCAAGAGACCCAGTACTTC. Translation: CASSFGGNQETQYF.

The chain joins TRBV18 to TRBJ2-3, with a tentative D call TRBD1 (6 bases). V was clipped by 0 bases and J by 5 bases, with 12 bases between them. CDR1 and CDR2 from the germline V gene are KGHSH and LQKENI. This CDR3 is built from 15 residues. The CDR3 is CASSPPLQGQDTQYF. The CDR3 nucleotides read TGTGCCAGCTCACCACCTTTACAGGGTCAAGATACGCAGTATTTT.

The chain joins TRBV7-2 to TRBJ1-2; maybe TRBD1 (6 bases). Trimming pared 3 bases from V and 4 bases from J, leaving 15 bases between. Per the germline V gene, CDR1 is SGHTA and CDR2 is FQGNSA. The length of the CDR3 is 15 residues. The CDR3 DNA follows: TGTGCCAGCAGCTTCTACCAGGGGCAGGGCTATGGCTACACCTTC. This codes for CASSFYQGQGYGYTF.

The table lists this clone with a count of one. This chain joins TRBV11-3 and TRBJ1-5; TRBD1 is a possible D gene (5 bases). Germline V gives CDR1 SGHNT, CDR2 YENEEA. The V end lost 4 bases, the J end lost 0 bases, and 16 bases lay between the germline ends. This CDR3 has 17 amino acids. The CDR3 nucleotides are TGTGCCAGCAGCTCAAGCCCGACAGAATATAGCAATCAGCCCCAGCATTTT. Protein: CASSSSPTEYSNQPQHF.

This clone was recorded only once. V is TRBV4-2 and J is TRBJ2-2; unclear D gene. Germline values: CDR1 LGHNA, CDR2 YNFKEQ. Trimming pared 1 base from V and 7 bases from J, leaving 13 bases between. The CDR3 is 15 amino acids. The DNA for the CDR3 is TGTGCCAGCAGCCAAGGGGTGGCATCGGGCGGGGAGCTGTTTTTT. Translated, it gives CASSQGVASGGELFF.

The chain carries TRBV30 and TRBJ2-7; 8 bases match TRBD1. The CDR3 contains 12 residues. V lost 8 bases and J lost 1; bases outside the gene matches: 4. Germline values: CDR1 GTSNPN, CDR2 SVGIG (reference sequence). The CDR3 spells CAGTGTSYEQYF. The DNA for the CDR3 is TGTGCCGGGACAGGAACTTCCTACGAGCAGTACTTC.

This chain uses TRBV28 with TRBJ2-3, with 10 bases fitting TRBD1. The germline V gene has CDR1 MDHEN and CDR2 SYDVKM. V gave up 8 bases and J gave up 5 bases; unmatched junction bases: 7. The CDR3 length is 14 residues. Written as DNA, the CDR3 is TGTGCCAGCCTCCCCGGGACAGGGGTAGATACGCAGTATTTT. As protein: CASLPGTGVDTQYF.

The chain combines TRBV6-6 with TRBJ1-4; 7 positions match TRBD1. The CDR3 sequence is 13 residues long. The junction had 5 bases not matched to a gene; V was cut back by 5 bases and J by 8 bases. Germline V gene sequence: CDR1 MNHNY, CDR2 SVGAGI (reference sequence). CDR3 nucleotide sequence: TGTGCCAGCAGTACGACAGGGTTCGAAAAACTGTTTTTT. Translating gives CASSTTGFEKLFF.

The rearrangement links TRBV2 to TRBJ2-2; possibly TRBD1 for D (5 bases). Germline assignment: CDR1 SNHLY and CDR2 FYNNEI. V lost 2 bases and J 4 bases, leaving 11 bases between the germline ends. This CDR3 region has 15 residues. The CDR3 nucleotides read TGTGCCAGCAGTGAACGCAGGGTCCCCACCGGGGAGCTGTTTTTT. Protein product: CASSERRVPTGELFF.

This chain uses TRBV6-6 with TRBJ2-3, with 7 bases identical to TRBD2. J lost 1 base, V lost 8 bases, and 3 bases had no gene match. Looked up from germline, CDR1 is MNHNY and CDR2 is SVGAGI (reference sequence). CDR3 size: 13 residues. CDR3 sequence (DNA): TGTGCCAGCCGGGGGGTGGGCACAGATACGCAGTATTTT. Protein: CASRGVGTDTQYF.

The chain carries TRBV7-2 and TRBJ1-3, with D maybe TRBD1 (5 bases). The V gene's germline CDR1 is SGHTA and CDR2 FQGNSA. V dropped 6 bases and J dropped 2 bases, with 11 bases sitting between them. The CDR3 extends over 14 amino acids. For the CDR3, the DNA is TGTGCCAGCAGGGCCGCAGGGACTGGAAACACCATATATTTT. Protein sequence: CASRAAGTGNTIYF.

Details on this clone: Relative to the germline gene, one junction end is altered; a read error may explain this. CDR3 coding DNA: TGTTCCAGCAGCGGACTAGCGGGGGGCAATGAGCAGTTCTTC. Its protein is CSSSGLAGGNEQFF. V usage is TRBV7-9 and J usage is TRBJ2-1, with 14 positions matching TRBD2. The length of the CDR3 is 14 residues. Germline V gives CDR1 SEHNR, CDR2 FQNEAQ (reference sequence).

This sequence joins TRBV5-1 and TRBJ1-1; 9 nucleotides agree with TRBD1. The ends lost 4 bases at V and 10 bases at J; junction bases unmatched: 14. The germline V gene encodes CDR1 SGHRS and CDR2 YFSETQ. This CDR3 has 15 amino acids. DNA for the CDR3: TGCGCCAGCAGCCCATTGGGGGGACAGGGCGCCGGAGCTTTCTTT. This codes for CASSPLGGQGAGAFF. Filled out from reference TRBV5-1 and TRBJ1-1, the complete variable domain reads KAGVTQTPRYLIKTRGQQVTLSCSPISGHRSVSWYQQTPGQGLQFLFEYFSETQRNKGNFPGRFSGRQFSNSRSEMNVSTLELGDSALYLCASSPLGGQGAGAFFGQGTRLTVV.

The rearrangement uses TRBV6-5 and TRBJ1-1; D is unresolved. The CDR3 contains 12 residues. Per the germline V gene, CDR1 is MNHEY and CDR2 is SVGAGI. V lost 3 bases and J 2 bases, leaving 4 bases between the germline ends. CDR3 sequence reads: CASSYQNTEAFF. The CDR3 DNA reads TGTGCCAGCAGTTATCAAAACACTGAAGCTTTCTTT.

V gene TRBV4-1 combines with J gene TRBJ1-1; 10 bases agree with TRBD1. The V gene's germline CDR1 is MGHRA and CDR2 YSYEKL. The CDR3 has 15 amino acids. Trimming removed 2 bases from V and 5 bases from J; junction bases left unmatched: 5. The CDR3: CASSQLDRGQTEAFF. CDR3 DNA: TGCGCCAGCAGCCAACTAGACAGGGGGCAAACTGAAGCTTTCTTT.

The rearrangement links TRBV4-2 to TRBJ1-6; D remains ambiguous. V was shortened by 3 bases and J by 9 bases, with 12 bases between the two germline ends. The V gene's germline CDR1 is LGHNA and CDR2 YNFKEQ. This CDR3 comprises 14 residues. Here the CDR3 reads CASSQTGEGSPLHF. In DNA form, the CDR3 reads TGTGCCAGCAGCCAGACCGGGGAAGGTTCACCCCTCCACTTT.

This clone has just a few counts. At one boundary the junction diverges from the germline segment, which might be a read error. This chain connects TRBV4-1 to TRBJ1-5; a weak D match, TRBD1 (6 bases). Germline assignment: CDR1 MGHRA and CDR2 YSYEKL. This CDR3 spans 15 amino acids. In DNA form, the CDR3 reads TGTGCCAGCAGGCCGGGGGGCTCGAGCAATCAGCCCCAGCATTTT. Amino acids: CASRPGGSSNQPQHF.

The chain carries TRBV11-2 and TRBJ2-7; D possibly corresponds to TRBD2 (6 bases). V was clipped by 1 base and J by 5 bases, with 12 bases between them. Germline CDR1 is SGHAT and CDR2 is FQNNGV. This CDR3 comprises 14 residues. CDR3 region: CASSLASGSHEQYV. The DNA of the CDR3 is TGTGCCAGCAGCTTAGCTTCCGGGAGCCACGAGCAGTACGTC.

The chain carries TRBV19 and TRBJ1-5, with D perhaps TRBD1 (6 bases). Germline CDR1 and CDR2: LNHDA and SQIVND (reference sequence). CDR3 length equals 15 residues. V lost 4 bases to trimming and J lost 0 bases, with 10 bases between them. CDR3 amino acids: CASSRTEYSNQPQHF. The CDR3 bases are TGTGCCAGTAGTAGGACAGAATATAGCAATCAGCCCCAGCATTTT.

The chain joins TRBV6-1 to TRBJ1-2; a possible D gene is TRBD1 (6 bases). Germline V gene lookup returns CDR1 MNHNS and CDR2 SASEGT. The CDR3 is 13 amino acids. V lost 6 bases and J lost 3, with 11 bases in between. CDR3: CASRGGQDYGYTF. The CDR3 region has the DNA TGTGCCAGCAGGGGGGGGCAGGACTATGGCTACACCTTC.

V usage is TRBV5-1 and J usage is TRBJ2-1; weak D call: TRBD2 (6 bases). The CDR3 loop spans 15 amino acids. V was cut by 5 bases and J by 5 bases, with 17 bases left in between. The germline V gene encodes CDR1 SGHRS and CDR2 YFSETQ. This chain's CDR3 is CASRRWGDGNNEQFF. CDR3 DNA sequence: TGCGCCAGCAGGAGGTGGGGGGATGGCAACAATGAGCAGTTCTTC.

This clone appeared a few times. The chain couples TRBV11-2 to TRBJ2-4; D perhaps matches TRBD1 (5 bases). Trimming stripped 1 base from V and 4 bases from J, with 11 bases between. There are 15 residues in the CDR3. Germline V gene sequence: CDR1 SGHAT, CDR2 FQNNGV. The CDR3: CASSLGRAGKNIQYF. Here the CDR3 DNA reads TGTGCCAGCAGCTTAGGCAGGGCAGGGAAAAACATTCAGTACTTC.

Notes on this clone: A junction end diverges from the germline sequence, so it may reflect a read error. V and J are TRBV7-9 and TRBJ1-5, with 12 bases that match TRBD1. The CDR3 contains 18 residues. Germline CDR1 SEHNR, CDR2 FQNEAQ (reference sequence). The CDR3 loop is CSSSLGTGGGISNQPQHF. DNA for the CDR3: TGTTCCAGCAGCTTAGGGACAGGGGGCGGGATTAGCAATCAGCCCCAGCATTTT.

The rearrangement joins TRBV11-2 to TRBJ2-7; the match to TRBD1 covers 9 bases. Germline assignment: CDR1 SGHAT and CDR2 FQNNGV. CDR3 length equals 13 residues. V lost 6 bases to trimming and J lost 6 bases; unmatched junction nucleotides: 6. The CDR3 is CASRRTGGPEQYF. The CDR3 bases are TGTGCCAGCAGAAGAACAGGGGGCCCCGAGCAGTACTTC.

The rearrangement uses TRBV28 and TRBJ2-3; tentatively, D is TRBD2 (6 bases). V was cut by 4 bases and J by 3 bases, with 14 bases left in between. The CDR3 covers 15 residues. Germline V gene data show CDR1 as MDHEN and CDR2 as SYDVKM. CDR3 sequence: CASSSIEGGTDTQYF. The DNA of the CDR3 is TGTGCCAGCAGTTCAATAGAGGGAGGTACAGATACGCAGTATTTT.